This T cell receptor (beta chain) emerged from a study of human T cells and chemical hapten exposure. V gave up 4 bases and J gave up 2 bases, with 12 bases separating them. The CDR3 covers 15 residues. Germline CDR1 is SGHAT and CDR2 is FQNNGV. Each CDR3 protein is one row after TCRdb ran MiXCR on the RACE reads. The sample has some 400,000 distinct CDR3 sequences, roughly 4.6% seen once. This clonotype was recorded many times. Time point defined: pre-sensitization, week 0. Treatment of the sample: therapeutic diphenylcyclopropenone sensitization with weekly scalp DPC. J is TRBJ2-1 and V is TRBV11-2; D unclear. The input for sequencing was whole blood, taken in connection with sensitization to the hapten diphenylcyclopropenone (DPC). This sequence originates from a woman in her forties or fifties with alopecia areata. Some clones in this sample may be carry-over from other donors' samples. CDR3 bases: TGTGCCAGCAGCTGGCTTCCCGCCACCTACAATGAGCAGTTCTTC. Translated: CASSWLPATYNEQFF. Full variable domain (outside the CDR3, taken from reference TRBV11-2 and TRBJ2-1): EAGVAQSPRYKIIEKRQSVAFWCNPISGHATLYWYQQILGQGPKLLIQFQNNGVVDDSQLPKDRFSAERLKGVDSTLKIQPAKLEDSAVYLCASSWLPATYNEQFFGPGTRLTVL.